This TCR beta chain was observed in a study of blood T cell repertoires in COVID-19. Study-wide context: Spain, Italy and the United States supplied samples that represented acute and convalescent COVID-19. Sample material is recorded as cDNA or gDNA derived from T cells, B-cell-depleted T cells, or PBMCs.

Germline trimming cut 1 base from V and 11 bases from J; bases unmatched to any gene: 10. Germline V gives CDR1 SGHTA, CDR2 FQGNSA. The CDR3 totals 14 residues. In the authors' methods: Reference gene primers were amplified, and this amplification served to estimate nucleated cell counts. Repertoires were generated with immunoSEQ multiplex PCR, while TCRdb's copy carries only in-frame clones and drops some. D and trimming come from the DNA, and the V and J calls and clone size come from that table. The sample contains around 80,000 clones, more than 75% of which appear only once. Sequencing was done on a sample of peripheral blood. The V gene is TRBV7-2, the J gene TRBJ1-1; 7 nucleotides line up with TRBD1. The TCR was taken from a man at least 80 years old with active or convalescent COVID-19. This CDR3 is CASSLGQGGVGAFF. As DNA, the CDR3 is TGTGCCAGCAGCTTAGGGCAGGGGGGAGTGGGGGCTTTCTTT.